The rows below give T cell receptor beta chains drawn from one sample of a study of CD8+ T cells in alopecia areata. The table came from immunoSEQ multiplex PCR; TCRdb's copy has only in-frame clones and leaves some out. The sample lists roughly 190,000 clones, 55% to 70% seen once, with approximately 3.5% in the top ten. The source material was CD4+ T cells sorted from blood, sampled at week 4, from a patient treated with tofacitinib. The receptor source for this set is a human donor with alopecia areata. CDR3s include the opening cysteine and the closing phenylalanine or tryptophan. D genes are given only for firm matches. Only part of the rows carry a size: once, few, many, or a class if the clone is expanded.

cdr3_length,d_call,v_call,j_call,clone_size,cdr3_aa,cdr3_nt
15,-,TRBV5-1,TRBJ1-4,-,CASSLAGMEGEKLFF,TGCGCCAGCAGCTTGGCGGGGATGGAGGGTGAAAAACTGTTTTTT
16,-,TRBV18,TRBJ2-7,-,CASSPGAGGISYEQYF,TGTGCCAGCTCACCAGGGGCAGGTGGGATTTCCTACGAGCAGTACTTC
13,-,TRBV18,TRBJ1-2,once,CASSPRATDGYTF,TGTGCCAGCTCACCGAGGGCCACGGATGGCTACACCTTC
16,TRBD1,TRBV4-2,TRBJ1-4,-,CASSQDVGQGQEKLFF,TGTGCCAGCAGCCAAGATGTAGGACAGGGTCAGGAAAAACTGTTTTTT
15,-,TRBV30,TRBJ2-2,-,CAWTLWTENTGELFF,TGTGCCTGGACCCTTTGGACAGAGAACACCGGGGAGCTGTTTTTT
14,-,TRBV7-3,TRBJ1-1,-,CASSWRRTNTEAFF,TGTGCCAGCAGCTGGCGACGCACGAACACTGAAGCTTTCTTT
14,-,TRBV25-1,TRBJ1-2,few,CASSDGGAGYGYTF,TGTGCCAGCAGTGACGGGGGGGCAGGCTATGGCTACACCTTC
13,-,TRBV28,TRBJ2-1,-,CASIVISSNEQFF,TGTGCCAGCATCGTTATATCCTCCAATGAGCAGTTCTTC
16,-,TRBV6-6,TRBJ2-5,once,CASSTPTGAPQETQYF,TGTGCCAGCAGTACGCCGACTGGCGCACCCCAAGAGACCCAGTACTTC
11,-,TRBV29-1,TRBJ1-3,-,CSVERGNTIYF,TGCAGCGTTGAACGGGGAAACACCATATATTTT
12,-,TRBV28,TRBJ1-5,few,CASSFGPQPQHF,TGTGCCAGCAGTTTTGGGCCTCAGCCCCAGCATTTT
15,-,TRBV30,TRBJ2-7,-,CAWSVGFDSTYEQYF,TGTGCCTGGAGTGTAGGATTCGACAGCACCTACGAGCAGTACTTC
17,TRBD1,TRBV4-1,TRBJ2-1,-,CASSQDIGQGWGNEQFF,TGCGCCAGCAGCCAAGATATTGGACAGGGGTGGGGGAATGAGCAGTTCTTC
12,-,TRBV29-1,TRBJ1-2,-,CSVELGPYGYTF,TGCAGCGTTGAATTGGGGCCCTATGGCTACACCTTC
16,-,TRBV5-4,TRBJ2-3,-,CASRRSGTTSTDTQYF,TGTGCCAGCAGGAGGAGCGGGACAACTAGCACAGATACGCAGTATTTT
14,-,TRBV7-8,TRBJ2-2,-,CASSLGGSGDWLFF,TGTGCCAGCAGCTTAGGGGGCTCGGGGGATTGGCTGTTTTTT
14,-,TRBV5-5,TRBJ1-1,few,CASSPGLANTEAFF,TGTGCCAGCAGCCCTGGACTGGCCAACACTGAAGCTTTCTTT
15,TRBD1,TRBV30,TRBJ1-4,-,CAWGIDRVRAEKLFF,TGTGCCTGGGGTATTGACAGGGTGAGGGCCGAAAAACTGTTTTTT
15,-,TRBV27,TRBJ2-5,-,CASSLSTGLQETQYF,TGTGCCAGCAGTTTATCCACAGGGCTTCAAGAGACCCAGTACTTC
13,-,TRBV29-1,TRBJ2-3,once,CSVESGFTDTQYF,TGCAGCGTTGAAAGCGGTTTCACAGATACGCAGTATTTT
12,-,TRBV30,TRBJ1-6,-,CAWSATPPPLHF,TGTGCCTGGAGTGCAACCCCACCACCCCTCCACTTT
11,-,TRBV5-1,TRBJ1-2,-,CASRTVHGYTF,TGCGCCAGCAGGACAGTCCATGGCTACACCTTC
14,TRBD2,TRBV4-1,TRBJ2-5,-,CASSQEGLAETQYF,TGCGCCAGCAGCCAAGAGGGACTAGCAGAGACCCAGTACTTC
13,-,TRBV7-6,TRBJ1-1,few,CASSLEGGYEAFF,TGTGCCAGCAGCTTAGAGGGGGGTTATGAAGCTTTCTTT
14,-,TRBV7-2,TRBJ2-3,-,CASSLNQPADTQYF,TGTGCCAGCAGCTTAAATCAGCCGGCAGATACGCAGTATTTT
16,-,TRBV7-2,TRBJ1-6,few,CASSLFRSSYNSPLHF,TGTGCCAGCAGCTTGTTCAGAAGCTCCTATAATTCACCCCTCCACTTT
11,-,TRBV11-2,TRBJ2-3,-,CASMGYPTQYF,TGTGCCAGCATGGGCTATCCTACGCAGTATTTT
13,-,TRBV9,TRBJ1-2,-,CASSVGTNYGYTF,TGTGCCAGCAGCGTAGGGACTAACTATGGCTACACCTTC
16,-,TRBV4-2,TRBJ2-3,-,CASSQDPAGPTDTQYF,TGTGCCAGCAGCCAAGATCCAGCGGGTCCCACAGATACGCAGTATTTT
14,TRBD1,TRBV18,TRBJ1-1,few,CASSQDRGQTEAFF,TGTGCCAGCTCACAGGACAGGGGGCAAACTGAAGCTTTCTTT
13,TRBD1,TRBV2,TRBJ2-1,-,CASSRTGINEQFF,TGTGCCAGCAGTAGGACAGGGATCAATGAGCAGTTCTTC
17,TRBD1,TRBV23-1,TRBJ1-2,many,CASSQLRDRGRLGGYTF,TGCGCCAGCAGTCAACTCCGGGACAGGGGGCGTTTAGGTGGCTACACCTTC
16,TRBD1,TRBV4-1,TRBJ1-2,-,CASSQHAQGVGYGYTF,TGCGCCAGCAGCCAGCACGCACAGGGGGTGGGCTATGGCTACACCTTC
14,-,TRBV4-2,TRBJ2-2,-,CASSQETGSGELFF,TGTGCCAGCAGCCAAGAAACCGGATCCGGGGAGCTGTTTTTT
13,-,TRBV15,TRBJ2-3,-,CATRGHRTDTQYF,TGTGCCACCAGGGGACACCGCACAGATACGCAGTATTTT
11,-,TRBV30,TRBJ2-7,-,CAWSRSYEQYF,TGTGCCTGGAGTAGGAGCTACGAGCAGTACTTC
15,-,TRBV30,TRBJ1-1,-,CALHGRVLMNTEAFF,TGTGCCTTGCACGGAAGGGTTCTCATGAACACTGAAGCTTTCTTT
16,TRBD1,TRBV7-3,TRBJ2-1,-,CASSLTGGTGFNEQFF,TGTGCCAGCAGCTTAACGGGAGGGACAGGGTTTAATGAGCAGTTCTTC
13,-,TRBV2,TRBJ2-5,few,CASRWAPQETQYF,TGTGCCAGCAGGTGGGCCCCGCAAGAGACCCAGTACTTC
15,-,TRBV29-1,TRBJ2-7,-,CSGSERGSLAYEQYF,TGCAGCGGGTCTGAGAGGGGAAGCCTAGCCTACGAGCAGTACTTC
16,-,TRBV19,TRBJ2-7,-,CASSIGPSQGGYEQYF,TGTGCCAGTAGTATCGGACCCTCGCAGGGCGGATACGAGCAGTACTTC
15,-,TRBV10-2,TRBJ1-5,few,CASSEERHSNQPQHF,TGCGCCAGCAGTGAAGAACGACACAGCAATCAGCCCCAGCATTTT
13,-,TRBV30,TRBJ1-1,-,CAWSGFRFTEAFF,TGTGCCTGGAGTGGGTTTCGATTCACTGAAGCTTTCTTT
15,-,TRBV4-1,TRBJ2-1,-,CASSQDYEAYNEQFF,TGCGCCAGCAGCCAAGATTACGAGGCTTACAATGAGCAGTTCTTC
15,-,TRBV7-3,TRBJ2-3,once,CASSLMGLSTDTQYF,TGTGCCAGCAGCTTAATGGGACTGAGCACAGATACGCAGTATTTT
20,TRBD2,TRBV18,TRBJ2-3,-,CASSTRLAGGTTRVTDTQYF,TGTGCCAGCTCGACCAGACTAGCGGGGGGGACGACGAGGGTCACAGATACGCAGTATTTT
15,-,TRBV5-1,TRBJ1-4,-,CASSPSGRSNEKLFF,TGCGCCAGCAGCCCCTCCGGACGCTCAAATGAAAAACTGTTTTTT
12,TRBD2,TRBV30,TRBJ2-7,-,CAWSPRGGEQYF,TGTGCCTGGAGCCCACGGGGGGGCGAGCAGTACTTC
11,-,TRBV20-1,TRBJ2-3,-,CSARWADTQYF,TGCAGTGCTAGGTGGGCAGATACGCAGTATTTT
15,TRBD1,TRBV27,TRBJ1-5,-,CASSLTGFENQPQHF,TGTGCCAGCAGTTTGACAGGGTTTGAGAATCAGCCCCAGCATTTT
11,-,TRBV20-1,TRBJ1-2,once,CSATDRNGYTF,TGCAGTGCTACGGACAGAAATGGCTACACCTTC
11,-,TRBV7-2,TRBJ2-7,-,CASSLWGEQYF,TGTGCCAGCAGCTTATGGGGCGAGCAGTACTTC
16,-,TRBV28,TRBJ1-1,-,CASSRGGTLRSDEAFF,TGTGCCAGCAGTAGGGGCGGGACGCTCAGATCCGATGAAGCTTTCTTT
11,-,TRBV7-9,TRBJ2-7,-,CASSVGDEQYF,TGTGCCAGCAGCGTAGGGGACGAGCAGTACTTC
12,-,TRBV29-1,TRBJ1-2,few,CSVEGALYGYTF,TGCAGCGTTGAGGGGGCCCTCTATGGCTACACCTTC
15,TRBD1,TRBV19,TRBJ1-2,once,CASSAPGQGARGYTF,TGTGCCAGTAGCGCCCCGGGACAGGGGGCTCGGGGCTACACCTTC